This section outlines one T cell receptor (beta chain) sequence together with its context. Its antigen is currently unknown. As for time point: week 35, safety follow-up. Vaccine doses each comprised 300 ug of mutant IDH1 20-mer peptide, with topical imiquimod. This sample stems from a study of a mutant IDH1 vaccine in newly diagnosed glioma. The CDR3 totals 17 residues. The V gene lost 3 bases and the J gene lost 2 bases, with 17 bases spanning the gap. Germline assignment: CDR1 WSHSY and CDR2 SAAADI. Only in-frame clones appear in the TCRdb table, and some are missing; sequencing was by immunoSEQ multiplex PCR. The sample carries approximately 50,000 clones, approximately 90% recorded once.

The sample was PBMCs, taken from a glioma patient whose treatment included an IDH1 peptide vaccine. This rearrangement joins TRBV10-2 to TRBJ1-3, with D maybe TRBD1 (6 bases). The TCR sequence derives from a woman aged 40 to 50 with glioma. In nucleotides, the CDR3 is TGCGCCAGCAGTGAACGCACAGGGAAAGGCCCTGGAAACACCATATATTTT. Amino acids: CASSERTGKGPGNTIYF.